This T cell receptor (beta chain) was recovered during a study of blood T cell repertoires in COVID-19. Study-wide background: Both acute and convalescent COVID-19 samples were obtained from the United States, Italy and Spain. Sample material is recorded as cDNA or gDNA derived from T cells, B-cell-depleted T cells, or PBMCs.

Source study methods: Estimated nucleated cell counts came from reference gene primer amplification. Using immunoSEQ multiplex PCR, the repertoire was profiled, and TCRdb retains in-frame clones only, with some absent. Clone size and the V and J calls come from that table; the DNA yielded D and trimming. The sample holds 250,000 or so clones, around 83% seen once. V was cut by 7 bases and J by 0 bases, with 13 bases left in between. The CDR3 totals 14 residues. Per germline, CDR1 LNHDA and CDR2 SQIVND (reference sequence). The origin of this receptor is an elderly man with acute or convalescent COVID-19. Material: peripheral blood. This chain links TRBV19 with TRBJ2-7; TRBD2 might be the D (6 bases). The CDR3 region has the DNA TGTGCCAGTACCCCCTTCGGGGGCTCCTACGAGCAGTACTTC. Protein product: CASTPFGGSYEQYF.